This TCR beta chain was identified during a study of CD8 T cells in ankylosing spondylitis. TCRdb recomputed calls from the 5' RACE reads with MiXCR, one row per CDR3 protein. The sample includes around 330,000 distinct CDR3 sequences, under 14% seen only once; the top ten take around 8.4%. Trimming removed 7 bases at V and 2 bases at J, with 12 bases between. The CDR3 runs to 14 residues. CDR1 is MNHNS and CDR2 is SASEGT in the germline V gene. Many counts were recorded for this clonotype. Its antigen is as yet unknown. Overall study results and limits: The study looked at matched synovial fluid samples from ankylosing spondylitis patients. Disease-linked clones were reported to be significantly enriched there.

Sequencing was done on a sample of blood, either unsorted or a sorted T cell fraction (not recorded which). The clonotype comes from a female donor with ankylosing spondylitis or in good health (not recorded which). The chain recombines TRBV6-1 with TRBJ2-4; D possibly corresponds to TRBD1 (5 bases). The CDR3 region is CASIQGYSKNIQYF. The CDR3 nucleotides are TGTGCCAGCATTCAGGGTTATTCCAAAAACATTCAGTACTTC.